This T cell receptor beta chain was retrieved from a study of cytomegalovirus exposure and HLA in healthy donors. Regarding the study as a whole: By a later analysis, the bulk of CMV-associated TCR beta chains appeared HLA-restricted. The study assumed roughly uniform donor sequencing depth for presence/absence analyses. In a later analysis, a missense DCLRE1C variant was linked to TCR beta V- and J-gene trimming. Analysis performed later showed TCR beta chains linked to HLA being more clonally expanded than equally common others.

The CDR3 spans 14 residues. V was clipped by 10 bases and J by 5 bases; unmatched bases: 13. Germline loops: CDR1 MDHEN, CDR2 SYDVKM. PCR amplification relied on 60 Vbeta primers (plus 13 Jbeta primers). Only in-frame clones appear in the TCRdb table, and some are missing; sequencing was by immunoSEQ multiplex PCR. The sample shows about 200,000 clones, about 83% of them seen only once. As concerns this clone: Its specificity is unknown.

The TCR comes from a girl under 18 in good health and CMV-seronegative. Specimen: PBMCs. The chain has TRBV28 and TRBJ2-5, with TRBD1 identical over 7 bases. The CDR3 DNA follows: TGTGCCATCCACCGGACAGGAGGCGGGGAGACCCAGTACTTC. Encoded protein: CAIHRTGGGETQYF.